This T cell receptor (beta chain) originates from a study of blood T cells in healthy people across ages. This clonotype turned up a few times. Alongside a J-beta primer mix, a sample-barcoded 5' primer served in a second PCR lasting about 6 to 11 cycles. MiXCR, run by TCRdb on the 5' RACE reads, gives a single entry per CDR3 protein. The data contain hundreds of thousands of distinct CDR3 sequences, over 20% of them singletons. The CDR3 has 15 amino acids. Germline CDR1 SGHTA, CDR2 FQGNSA. V was clipped by 5 bases and J by 5 bases; unmatched bases: 11. This chain uses TRBV7-2 with TRBJ2-7; 8 bases agree with TRBD2. Specimen: blood. This clonotype was obtained from a man aged 65 to 79 in good health. CDR3 nucleotides: TGTGCCAGCAGCCTGGCGGCGGGAGGATGGGACGAGCAGTACTTC. Protein product: CASSLAAGGWDEQYF.